This TCR beta chain originates from a study of blood T cell repertoires in COVID-19. Study-level information: PBMCs, B-cell-depleted T cells, or T cells were the source of the cDNA or gDNA that made up the material.

J lost 3 bases, V lost 0 bases, and 10 bases had no gene match. Germline V gene data show CDR1 as WSHSY and CDR2 as SAAADI. The CDR3 is made up of 18 amino acids. TCRdb's copy holds only in-frame clones and misses some; the assay was immunoSEQ multiplex PCR. The sample shows 200,000 to 250,000 clones, 82% of them seen only once. The J gene is TRBJ2-3, the V gene TRBV10-2; 9 nucleotides agree with TRBD2. The sequence was collected from a woman in her sixties who had recovered from COVID-19. The material sequenced was PBMCs or T cells enriched from blood (not recorded which). Here the CDR3 reads CASSESGGRGHVTDTQYF. CDR3 bases: TGCGCCAGCAGTGAGTCGGGCGGGAGGGGGCATGTGACAGATACGCAGTATTTT.